This T cell receptor (beta chain) originates from a study of CD8+ T cells in alopecia areata. To note about this clone: No antigen is known for it.

The V end was cut by 3 bases, the J end by 0 bases, with 11 bases between. Germline V CDR1 and CDR2: LNHNV, YYDKDF (reference sequence). This CDR3 has 16 residues. Extracted RNA was reverse transcribed, and the resulting cDNA served as sequencing template. The method was immunoSEQ multiplex PCR; TCRdb's version includes in-frame clones alone and lacks a portion of them. The sample shows over 150,000 clones, roughly three fifths of them seen only once. Whole-study results and caveats: Resident alphabeta T-cell populations of normal skin are likewise subject to sequencing in scalp samples. Relative to mice, TCR sharing across patients was less clear, a difference possibly HLA-related. More clonal than normal scalp was lesional scalp, particularly alopecia totalis/universalis.

PBMCs served as the source from which CD4+ and CD8+ T cells were sorted. The genes are TRBV15 and TRBJ1-4; TRBD1 is a possible D gene (6 bases). This receptor was identified in a human donor in good health. Material: CD8+ T cells sorted from blood. CDR3 protein: CATSSGGPATNEKLFF. The CDR3 coding sequence is TGTGCCACCAGCAGTGGGGGGCCCGCAACTAATGAAAAACTGTTTTTT. The variable domain in full, completed from reference TRBV15 and TRBJ1-4, reads DAMVIQNPRYQVTQFGKPVTLSCSQTLNHNVMYWYQQKSSQAPKLLFHYYDKDFNNEADTPDNFQSRRPNTSFCFLDIRSPGLGDTAMYLCATSSGGPATNEKLFFGSGTQLSVL.